This T cell receptor beta chain emerged from a study of T cells expressing NK-cell markers. Study as a whole: Just one sequenced donor of eight was HCMV-seronegative, while seven were seropositive.

TCRdb re-called the 5' RACE reads, yielding one record per CDR3 amino acid sequence without DNA. The listing records 450,000 to 600,000 distinct CDR3 sequences. The CDR3 is 15 residues long. From germline, CDR1 is SSHAT and CDR2 FNYEAQ (reference sequence). This rearrangement joins TRBV7-7 to TRBJ2-5. The clonotype was recovered from a man aged 18 to 30 in good health. The sequencing input was blood T cells: a sorted CD56 or NKG2C T cell subset, CD4+ or CD8+ T cells, or bulk PBMC T cells (not recorded which). CDR3 in amino acids: CASSLGAAAQETQYF.